The 32 T cell receptor beta chains listed next were all sequenced from one sample in a study of T cells in tumors after PD-1 blockade. Repertoires were generated with immunoSEQ multiplex PCR, while TCRdb's copy carries only in-frame clones and drops some. The sample gives 30,000 to 35,000 clones, 70% to 75% of which show up once; almost 40% is in the top ten. Sequences were derived from PBMCs, sampled after anti-PD-1 treatment. These receptors came from a human donor with basal cell carcinoma.

V is TRBV7-9 and J is TRBJ1-4; no definite D call. The CDR3 spans 14 residues. Per germline, CDR1 SEHNR and CDR2 FQNEAQ (reference sequence). V was pared by 4 bases and J by 5 bases, with 11 bases between. This chain's CDR3 is CASSSGLRNEKLFF. The CDR3, as DNA: TGTGCCAGCAGCTCTGGACTGAGAAATGAAAAACTGTTTTTT.

V and J are TRBV5-1 and TRBJ1-4; D remains unclear. Germline values: CDR1 SGHRS, CDR2 YFSETQ. V was clipped by 0 bases and J by 6 bases, with 12 bases between them. This CDR3 region has 15 residues. The CDR3, as DNA: TGCGCCAGCAGCTTGGCCGGGAGCAGTGATGAAAAACTGTTTTTT. This codes for CASSLAGSSDEKLFF.

The chain couples TRBV6-4 to TRBJ2-1; the D gene is possibly TRBD2 (6 bases). Germline V gives CDR1 MRHNA, CDR2 SNTAGT. The CDR3 is 15 residues long. Trimming took 3 bases from V and 11 from J, leaving 20 bases between them. The CDR3 here is CASSEGGRGRGQQFF. In DNA, the CDR3 is TGTGCCAGCAGTGAGGGGGGACGGGGCCGCGGGCAGCAGTTCTTC.

This chain links TRBV7-3 with TRBJ2-3; D gene uncertain. V lost 5 bases to trimming and J lost 2 bases, with 17 bases between them. This CDR3 comprises 16 residues. Germline V gene sequence: CDR1 SGHTA, CDR2 FQGTGA. The CDR3 reads CASSPTGVRLTDTQYF. The DNA of the CDR3 is TGTGCCAGCAGCCCAACGGGTGTGAGGCTCACAGATACGCAGTATTTT.

The chain carries TRBV19 and TRBJ2-6; D is uncertain. The CDR3 spans 16 residues. Germline CDR1 reads LNHDA; CDR2 reads SQIVND (reference sequence). Trimming left V 6 bases short and J 0 bases short, with 12 bases between. CDR3 amino acids: CASSPQPVSGANVLTF. As DNA, the CDR3 is TGTGCCAGTAGCCCTCAGCCGGTCTCTGGGGCCAACGTCCTGACTTTC.

The V call is TRBV7-9, the J call TRBJ1-2; 7 bases agree with TRBD1. The CDR3 is 18 residues long. The V gene's germline CDR1 is SEHNR and CDR2 FQNEAQ (reference sequence). Trimming took 1 base from V and 0 from J; bases not matched to a gene: 11. CDR3: CASSLESGGKITNYGYTF. The CDR3 coding sequence is TGTGCCAGCAGCTTAGAGTCAGGGGGAAAGATAACTAACTATGGCTACACCTTC. Full variable domain (rest looked up from reference TRBV7-9 and TRBJ1-2): DTGVSQNPRHKITKRGQNVTFRCDPISEHNRLYWYRQTLGQGPEFLTYFQNEAQLEKSRLLSDRFSAERPKGSFSTLEIQRTEQGDSAMYLCASSLESGGKITNYGYTFGSGTRLTVV.

This clone has only one observation. This chain joins TRBV5-6 and TRBJ1-6; D unclear. Trimming shortened V by 0 bases and J by 3 bases, and 7 bases separated the two germline ends. The CDR3 extends over 15 amino acids. The germline CDR1 and CDR2 sequences are SGHDT and YYEEEE. The CDR3 sequence is CASSLGVLYNSPLHF. DNA for the CDR3: TGTGCCAGCAGCTTGGGGGTTCTCTATAATTCACCCCTCCACTTT.

This clone was seen only a few times. This chain links TRBV7-9 with TRBJ1-3, with D hard to call. Germline CDR1 and CDR2: SEHNR and FQNEAQ (reference sequence). V was trimmed by 1 base and J by 6 bases, leaving 7 bases between them. The CDR3 has 13 amino acids. CDR3 DNA sequence: TGTGCCAGCAGCTTAGGACGGATAAACACCATATATTTT. Translation: CASSLGRINTIYF.

By share, this clone counts as medium-sized. The CDR3 region is CASSTWDSLNTEAFF. For the CDR3, the DNA is TGTGCCAGCAGTACTTGGGACAGTTTGAACACTGAAGCTTTCTTT. This chain links TRBV6-6 with TRBJ1-1, with TRBD1 identical over 7 bases. The trim removed 5 bases at V and 0 bases at J, leaving 6 bases unmatched. This CDR3 spans 15 amino acids. The germline gives CDR1 MNHNY, CDR2 SVGAGI (reference sequence).

There are a few counts of this clone. The V call is TRBV2, the J call TRBJ1-1; 8 bases agree with TRBD1. CDR1 and CDR2 (germline): SNHLY, FYNNEI. J gave up 7 bases and V 4 bases, and 2 bases lay outside the gene matches. The CDR3 loop spans 12 amino acids. For the CDR3, the DNA is TGTGCCAGCAGTGGGGGACAGGATGAAGCTTTCTTT. Protein sequence: CASSGGQDEAFF.

The chain joins TRBV7-2 to TRBJ2-5; D may be TRBD2 (5 bases). The CDR3 is made up of 15 amino acids. Germline lookup yields CDR1 SGHTA and CDR2 FQGNSA. With 2 bases removed from V and 4 bases from J, the gap between germline ends came to 14 bases. DNA for the CDR3: TGTGCCAGCAGCTTAAACAGAGCGGTGGCAGAGACCCAGTACTTC. It yields the protein CASSLNRAVAETQYF.

The genes are TRBV6-6 and TRBJ2-1; a weak D match, TRBD1 (6 bases). Germline V gene data show CDR1 as MNHNY and CDR2 as SVGAGI (reference sequence). The CDR3 length is 17 residues. Trimming pared 5 bases from V and 0 bases from J, leaving 17 bases between. Written as DNA, the CDR3 is TGTGCCAGCAGTCCAAGGGTGGGGGCCAGCTCCTACAATGAGCAGTTCTTC. Translated: CASSPRVGASSYNEQFF.

This clone was seen just once. This chain links TRBV6-2 or TRBV6-3 with TRBJ2-1, with unresolved D. Germline V gene lookup returns CDR1 MNHEY and CDR2 SVGEGT. The CDR3 has 15 residues. The ends were cut back, 6 bases at V and 2 bases at J, with 14 bases in the middle. Here the CDR3 DNA reads TGTGCCAGCAGCCGGGCCCACGCTACCTACAATGAGCAGTTCTTC. Its protein product is CASSRAHATYNEQFF.

The genes are TRBV6-5 and TRBJ1-6; no clear D gene. This CDR3 spans 14 amino acids. V gave up 2 bases and J gave up 5 bases, with 7 bases separating them. Germline CDR1 MNHEY, CDR2 SVGAGI. The CDR3 loop is CASSYGVNNSPLHF. DNA of the CDR3: TGTGCCAGCAGTTACGGGGTTAATAATTCACCCCTCCACTTT.

At least ten counts were recorded for this clone. The chain joins TRBV2 to TRBJ1-4; D gene ambiguous. The length of the CDR3 is 11 residues. Trimming left V 3 bases short and J 5 bases short, with 1 base between. Germline values: CDR1 SNHLY, CDR2 FYNNEI. CDR3 loop: CASSENEKLFF. The CDR3 nucleotides read TGTGCCAGCAGTGAGAATGAAAAACTGTTTTTT. Full variable domain (outside the CDR3, taken from reference TRBV2 and TRBJ1-4): EPEVTQTPSHQVTQMGQEVILRCVPISNHLYFYWYRQILGQKVEFLVSFYNNEISEKSEIFDDQFSVERPDGSNFTLKIRSTKLEDSAMYFCASSENEKLFFGSGTQLSVL.

The V and J genes are TRBV7-9 and TRBJ2-7; D is ambiguous. The CDR3 loop spans 14 amino acids. Looked up from germline, CDR1 is SEHNR and CDR2 is FQNEAQ (reference sequence). The germline V and J ends were trimmed by 3 bases and 0 bases, with 9 bases remaining between them. The CDR3 loop reads CASSFNVGSYEQYF. DNA for the CDR3: TGTGCCAGCAGCTTTAACGTGGGCTCCTACGAGCAGTACTTC.

V usage is TRBV6-5 and J usage is TRBJ2-3; D not certain. CDR3 length: 14 amino acids. V was clipped by 8 bases and J by 1 base, with 13 bases between them. Germline CDR1 MNHEY, CDR2 SVGAGI. The CDR3 DNA is TGTGCCAGCCGCCCGGGTGGTGGCACAGATACGCAGTATTTT. Translating it yields CASRPGGGTDTQYF.

A single count supports this clone. The V gene is TRBV15, the J gene TRBJ2-1; 13 nucleotides match TRBD2. V was pared by 5 bases and J by 6 bases, with 4 bases of the junction left unmatched. Germline loops: CDR1 LNHNV, CDR2 YYDKDF (reference sequence). The CDR3 consists of 15 residues. The CDR3 bases are TGTGCCACCAGCCCCGGGACTAGCGGGACCAATGAGCAGTTCTTC. Translating gives CATSPGTSGTNEQFF.

V gene TRBV28 combines with J gene TRBJ2-3; 7 bases fit TRBD1. After removal of 6 bases from V and 3 bases from J, the junction contained 3 bases not matched to a gene. CDR3 length: 13 amino acids. Germline CDR1 is MDHEN and CDR2 is SYDVKM. The chain's CDR3 is CASRETGTDTQYF. CDR3 coding DNA: TGTGCCAGCAGGGAGACAGGGACAGATACGCAGTATTTT. The whole variable domain, remainder taken from reference TRBV28 and TRBJ2-3, is DVKVTQSSRYLVKRTGEKVFLECVQDMDHENMFWYRQDPGLGLRLIYFSYDVKMKEKGDIPEGYSVSREKKERFSLILESASTNQTSMYLCASRETGTDTQYFGPGTRLTVL.

The genes are TRBV3-1 (or the pseudogene TRBV3-2) and TRBJ1-6; 7 bases are a match to TRBD1. Germline CDR1 and CDR2: LGHDT and YNNKEL (reference sequence). This CDR3 region has 16 residues. The V gene end was trimmed by 4 bases and the J gene end by 8 bases; junction bases not matched to a gene: 11. CDR3 amino acids: CASSRTGRQGDSPLHF. DNA of the CDR3: TGTGCCAGCAGCCGCACGGGTAGACAGGGAGATTCACCCCTCCACTTT.

The V gene is TRBV2, the J gene TRBJ2-7; D tentatively fits TRBD1 or TRBD2 (6 bases each). Germline CDR1 SNHLY, CDR2 FYNNEI. The CDR3 is 12 amino acids. V was trimmed by 8 bases and J by 5 bases, leaving 13 bases between them. The CDR3 spells CASRQEGNEQYF. The CDR3 DNA follows: TGTGCCAGCCGACAGGAGGGGAACGAGCAGTACTTC.

This chain uses TRBV3-1 (or the pseudogene TRBV3-2) with TRBJ2-2; 8 bases map to TRBD2. V trimming: 0 bases; J trimming: 3 bases; junction bases outside the gene matches: 6. The germline V gene has CDR1 LGHDT and CDR2 YNNKEL (reference sequence). The CDR3 is 17 residues long. The CDR3 region has the DNA TGTGCCAGCAGCCAAGATTCGACTAGCGAGGACACCGGGGAGCTGTTTTTT. Its translation is CASSQDSTSEDTGELFF.

J is TRBJ2-7 and V is TRBV9; either TRBD1 or TRBD2 may supply D (5 bases each). Germline values: CDR1 SGDLS, CDR2 YYNGEE. The CDR3 contains 14 residues. V was trimmed by 4 bases and J by 4 bases, leaving 15 bases between them. CDR3 loop: CASSPPRDQYEQYF. CDR3 in DNA: TGTGCCAGCAGCCCACCCCGGGACCAATACGAGCAGTACTTC.

The rearrangement uses TRBV3-1 (or the pseudogene TRBV3-2) and TRBJ1-1; TRBD1 might be the D (6 bases). The CDR3 spans 17 residues. Germline V gene lookup returns CDR1 LGHDT and CDR2 YNNKEL (reference sequence). V was pared by 0 bases and J by 4 bases, with 18 bases between. The CDR3 nucleotides read TGTGCCAGCAGCCAAGATGTGGGGGGGCGCGGTGGCACTGAAGCTTTCTTT. Residues: CASSQDVGGRGGTEAFF.

This clone was observed at least ten times. J is TRBJ2-1 and V is TRBV10-3, with a possible D match to TRBD2 (6 bases). V lost 0 bases and J lost 7, with 7 bases in between. The germline gives CDR1 ENHRY, CDR2 SYGVKD. The CDR3 totals 13 residues. The DNA of the CDR3 is TGTGCCATCAGTGAGTCGGGGGGAAATGAGCAGTTCTTC. Protein product: CAISESGGNEQFF.

The chain employs TRBV2 and TRBJ1-5; no clear D gene. V lost 4 bases, J lost 7 bases, and 8 bases lay in between. CDR1 and CDR2 from the germline V gene are SNHLY and FYNNEI. CDR3 size: 12 residues. The CDR3 DNA reads TGTGCCAGCAGTGGAGAGGACCAGCCCCAGCATTTT. It yields the protein CASSGEDQPQHF.

This chain joins TRBV15 and TRBJ2-3; D tentatively fits TRBD1 or TRBD2 (5 bases each). V was shortened by 3 bases and J by 3 bases, with 25 bases between the two germline ends. CDR3 length equals 19 residues. The germline CDR1 and CDR2 sequences are LNHNV and YYDKDF (reference sequence). The CDR3 is CATSSPESGTIALTDTQYF. The DNA for the CDR3 is TGTGCCACCAGCAGCCCCGAGTCCGGGACCATAGCACTGACAGATACGCAGTATTTT.

The chain couples TRBV5-4 to TRBJ2-2, with 12 bases lining up with TRBD2. CDR1 and CDR2 from the germline V gene are SGHNT and YYREEE (reference sequence). The CDR3 runs 17 residues. After removal of 1 base from V and 7 bases from J, the junction contained 8 bases not matched to a gene. The CDR3 DNA reads TGTGCCAGCAGCTTGTTAACTAGCGGGAGGCGGAGCGGGGAGCTGTTTTTT. As protein: CASSLLTSGRRSGELFF.

The chain is built from TRBV7-2 and TRBJ2-7; maybe TRBD2 (7 bases). V was shortened by 1 base and J by 3 bases, with 13 bases between the two germline ends. The CDR3 loop spans 15 amino acids. The germline gives CDR1 SGHTA, CDR2 FQGNSA. Here the CDR3 reads CASSLEGGSLYEQYF. In DNA form, the CDR3 reads TGTGCCAGCAGCTTAGAGGGGGGGAGCCTCTACGAGCAGTACTTC.

This clone showed up just a few times. The J gene is TRBJ2-5, the V gene TRBV7-9; no definite D call. From germline, CDR1 is SEHNR and CDR2 FQNEAQ (reference sequence). The V gene lost 7 bases and the J gene lost 5 bases, with 14 bases spanning the gap. This CDR3 spans 13 amino acids. The CDR3 sequence is CASIDGVVETQYF. CDR3 coding DNA: TGTGCCAGCATTGATGGGGTCGTGGAGACCCAGTACTTC.

The V and J genes are TRBV19 and TRBJ2-7; the match to TRBD1 covers 9 bases. Germline lookup yields CDR1 LNHDA and CDR2 SQIVND (reference sequence). The CDR3 has 15 amino acids. V dropped 9 bases and J dropped 1; count of bases not matched to a gene: 10. As DNA, the CDR3 is TGTGCCAGCAAGAGAAGGACAGGGGTTTCCTACGAGCAGTACTTC. Protein sequence: CASKRRTGVSYEQYF. The variable domain in full, with the rest retrieved from reference TRBV19 and TRBJ2-7, is DGGITQSPKYLFRKEGQNVTLSCEQNLNHDAMYWYRQDPGQGLRLIYYSQIVNDFQKGDIAEGYSVSREKKESFPLTVTSAQKNPTAFYLCASKRRTGVSYEQYFGPGTRLTVT.

J is TRBJ2-1 and V is TRBV7-9; 9 nucleotides match TRBD1. V gave up 3 bases and J gave up 3 bases; unmatched junction bases: 6. CDR1 and CDR2 from the germline V gene are SEHNR and FQNEAQ (reference sequence). CDR3 length: 16 residues. The CDR3, as DNA: TGTGCCAGCAGCTTTAACCGGGACAGGGACTACAATGAGCAGTTCTTC. It yields the protein CASSFNRDRDYNEQFF. The full variable domain, in which reference TRBV7-9 and TRBJ2-1 provide the parts outside the CDR3, is DTGVSQNPRHKITKRGQNVTFRCDPISEHNRLYWYRQTLGQGPEFLTYFQNEAQLEKSRLLSDRFSAERPKGSFSTLEIQRTEQGDSAMYLCASSFNRDRDYNEQFFGPGTRLTVL.